What follows describes a single TCR beta chain. Genomic DNA of every subset was divided equally among multiple immunoSEQ plates. Measured with immunoSEQ multiplex PCR; TCRdb has only the in-frame clones, and not every one. The sample shows hundreds of thousands of clones, about 92% of them seen only once. The data are from a study of shared clonotypes between healthy human individuals. Germline CDR1 is SEHNR and CDR2 is FQNEAQ (reference sequence). The CDR3 loop spans 14 amino acids. The V end was cut by 1 base, the J end by 6 bases, with 13 bases between. CD8 cells regarded as naive lacked CD45RO, were positively chosen for CCR7, and omitted terminally differentiated effector memory CD45RA+ cells.

This chain joins TRBV7-9 and TRBJ2-7; D is undetermined. Sequencing was performed on naive CD8+ T cells sorted from blood. The clonotype originates from a man in his thirties or forties in good health. The CDR3: CASSLGTAPFEQYF. The CDR3 DNA reads as TGTGCCAGCAGCTTAGGGACGGCTCCCTTCGAGCAGTACTTC. The full variable domain, rest sourced from reference TRBV7-9 and TRBJ2-7, is DTGVSQNPRHKITKRGQNVTFRCDPISEHNRLYWYRQTLGQGPEFLTYFQNEAQLEKSRLLSDRFSAERPKGSFSTLEIQRTEQGDSAMYLCASSLGTAPFEQYFGPGTRLTVT.